The 4 T cell receptor beta chains reported below all come from one sample, sequenced in a study of shared clonotypes between healthy human individuals. Libraries were prepared by immunoSEQ multiplex PCR; TCRdb keeps only in-frame clonotypes and omits some of them. Here the sample spans roughly 700,000 clones, 90% being singletons. Sequenced material: memory CD8+ T cells from PBMCs. Subset of the sample: CD45RO+ cells pooled with CCR7-negative TemRA cells. These receptors were obtained from a man in his late teens or twenties in good health. Some clones in this sample may be carry-over from other donors' samples.

The chain recombines TRBV27 with TRBJ2-7; D gene ambiguous. CDR1 and CDR2 from the germline V gene are MNHEY and SMNVEV (reference sequence). V lost 6 bases and J 6 bases, leaving 18 bases between the germline ends. CDR3 length: 14 residues. The CDR3 here is CASSPLETAAEQYF. The CDR3 DNA follows: TGTGCCAGCAGCCCCCTAGAGACGGCGGCCGAGCAGTACTTC.

V is TRBV6-5 and J is TRBJ1-2; D gene unclear. V gave up 11 bases and J gave up 2 bases, with 12 bases separating them. This CDR3 comprises 12 residues. Germline CDR1 reads MNHEY; CDR2 reads SVGAGI. The CDR3 DNA reads TGTGCCTCCCGGGCGGGGAACTATGGCTACACCTTC. Protein sequence: CASRAGNYGYTF.

The gene calls are TRBV9 and TRBJ2-7, with 7 bases aligning to TRBD1. The CDR3 loop spans 13 amino acids. Germline values: CDR1 SGDLS, CDR2 YYNGEE. V gave up 4 bases and J gave up 3 bases; unmatched junction bases: 4. The CDR3 region is CASSRGQLYEQYF. The CDR3 coding sequence is TGTGCCAGCAGCCGGGGACAGCTCTACGAGCAGTACTTC.

With regard to this clone: The junction departs from the called germline gene at one end, perhaps through a read error. The chain has TRBV27 and TRBJ2-7; TRBD1 aligns across 9 bases. The V gene's germline CDR1 is MNHEY and CDR2 SMNVEV (reference sequence). The CDR3 covers 12 residues. The CDR3 loop reads CASSTDRGPLDF. Here the CDR3 DNA reads TGTGCCAGCAGCACGGACAGGGGTCCCCTTGACTTC.